The 10 T cell receptor beta chains below were found in one sample sequenced in a study of OX40 agonist ivuxolimab in advanced cancers. TCRdb's copy holds only in-frame clones and misses some; the assay was immunoSEQ multiplex PCR. The sample shows over 40,000 clones, 80% of them seen only once. The sequencing used CD4+ or CD8+ T cells sorted from blood, collected in a trial of the OX40 agonist ivuxolimab. The receptors were gathered from an adult with an advanced solid tumor such as melanoma, head and neck, liver or kidney cancer.

This clone is a singleton in its sample. This chain links TRBV7-9 with TRBJ1-1; the D is unclear. This CDR3 region has 11 residues. V lost 5 bases and J 10 bases, leaving 11 bases between the germline ends. The germline V gene encodes CDR1 SEHNR and CDR2 FQNEAQ (reference sequence). The CDR3 DNA reads TGTGCCAGCAGCCCGGTAAACGGAGCTTTCTTT. It yields the protein CASSPVNGAFF.

The chain links TRBV9 to TRBJ2-3; D not resolved. With 3 bases removed from V and 0 bases from J, the gap between germline ends came to 2 bases. CDR1 is SGDLS, CDR2 YYNGEE, per germline. The CDR3 is made up of 12 amino acids. CDR3 DNA: TGTGCCAGCAGCGCTAGCACAGATACGCAGTATTTT. Translated: CASSASTDTQYF.

The J gene is TRBJ1-4, the V gene TRBV5-6, with TRBD1 matching 7 bases. The CDR3 loop spans 14 amino acids. V trimming: 2 bases; J trimming: 10 bases; junction bases outside the gene matches: 8. From germline, CDR1 is SGHDT and CDR2 YYEEEE. The CDR3 sequence is CASSFEQGRGKLFF. For the CDR3, the DNA is TGTGCCAGCAGCTTCGAACAGGGGAGGGGAAAACTGTTTTTT.

This chain joins TRBV5-5 and TRBJ1-2; a weak D match, TRBD1 (5 bases). Germline CDR1 reads SGHKS; CDR2 reads YYEKEE (reference sequence). With 4 bases removed from V and 5 bases from J, the gap between germline ends came to 9 bases. The CDR3 has 12 residues. The CDR3 loop reads CASSPTEYGYTF. Written as DNA, the CDR3 is TGTGCCAGCAGCCCGACAGAGTATGGCTACACCTTC.

V and J are TRBV6-1 and TRBJ2-2, with D uncertain. The CDR3 is 13 residues long. Germline assignment: CDR1 MNHNS and CDR2 SASEGT. The germline V and J ends were trimmed by 11 bases and 8 bases, with 18 bases remaining between them. CDR3 in DNA: TGTGCCGGTAATAACCGAGAGTCAGGGGAGCTGTTTTTT. Translated, it gives CAGNNRESGELFF.

The chain links TRBV7-3 to TRBJ1-1; D not certain. This CDR3 has 17 residues. The germline V gene encodes CDR1 SGHTA and CDR2 FQGTGA. The V end was cut by 2 bases, the J end by 4 bases, with 20 bases between. The CDR3 region is CASSLVPRAFVGTEAFF. CDR3 bases: TGTGCCAGCAGCTTAGTACCCCGGGCCTTCGTGGGCACTGAAGCTTTCTTT. Drawing the rest from reference TRBV7-3 and TRBJ1-1, the complete variable domain is GAGVSQTPSNKVTEKGKYVELRCDPISGHTALYWYRQSLGQGPEFLIYFQGTGAADDSGLPNDRFFAVRPEGSVSTLKIQRTERGDSAVYLCASSLVPRAFVGTEAFFGQGTRLTVV.

V is TRBV28 and J is TRBJ2-7, with a possible D match to TRBD2 (6 bases). Germline V gene lookup returns CDR1 MDHEN and CDR2 SYDVKM. This CDR3 spans 14 amino acids. Trimming took off 6 bases at V and 4 bases at J, with 16 bases between the two ends. CDR3 bases: TGTGCCAGCAGCGACTTGACTAGTCTGTACGAGCAGTACTTC. Translation: CASSDLTSLYEQYF.

This chain connects TRBV10-3 to TRBJ2-5; the D is unclear. With 4 bases removed from V and 4 bases from J, the gap between germline ends came to 10 bases. Germline values: CDR1 ENHRY, CDR2 SYGVKD. The CDR3 runs to 13 residues. The CDR3 bases are TGTGCCATCAGTGTTCGGGTGGCAGAGACCCAGTACTTC. Residues: CAISVRVAETQYF.

V and J are TRBV4-3 and TRBJ2-7, with D unclear. The V gene's germline CDR1 is LGHNA and CDR2 YSLEER. The CDR3 consists of 16 residues. V dropped 4 bases and J dropped 0 bases, with 16 bases sitting between them. DNA for the CDR3: TGCGCCAGCAGCCCTTATTTTCCAGGTAGCTCCTACGAGCAGTACTTC. Amino acids: CASSPYFPGSSYEQYF.

The chain links TRBV6-5 to TRBJ1-1, with 9 bases that match TRBD1. The CDR3 contains 12 residues. J lost 11 bases, V lost 5 bases, and 6 bases had no gene match. In germline, CDR1 is MNHEY, CDR2 SVGAGI. The CDR3 is CASSDRTGDAFF. As DNA, the CDR3 is TGTGCCAGCAGTGACCGGACAGGGGACGCTTTCTTT.